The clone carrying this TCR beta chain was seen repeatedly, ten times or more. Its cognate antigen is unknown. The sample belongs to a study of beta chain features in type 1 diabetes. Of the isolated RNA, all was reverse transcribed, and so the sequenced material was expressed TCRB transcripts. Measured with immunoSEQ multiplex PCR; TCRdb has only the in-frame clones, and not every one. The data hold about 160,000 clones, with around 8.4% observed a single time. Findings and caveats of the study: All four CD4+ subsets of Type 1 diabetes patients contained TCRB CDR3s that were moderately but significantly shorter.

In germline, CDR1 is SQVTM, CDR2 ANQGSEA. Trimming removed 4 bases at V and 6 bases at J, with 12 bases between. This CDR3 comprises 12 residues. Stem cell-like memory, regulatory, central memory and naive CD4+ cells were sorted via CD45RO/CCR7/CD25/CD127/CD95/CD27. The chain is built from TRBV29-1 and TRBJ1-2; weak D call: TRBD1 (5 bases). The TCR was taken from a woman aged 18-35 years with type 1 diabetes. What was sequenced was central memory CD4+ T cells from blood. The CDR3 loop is CSVGRGEDGYTF. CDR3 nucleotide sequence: TGCAGCGTTGGCCGAGGGGAGGATGGCTACACCTTC.